A selection of T cell receptor beta chains follows, all from one sample in a study of T cells expressing NK-cell markers. TCRdb re-analyzed the 5' RACE reads; it lists each CDR3 protein once, without DNA. The sample table sets out 500,000 or so distinct CDR3 sequences. The sample consisted of blood T cells: a sorted CD56 or NKG2C T cell subset, CD4+ or CD8+ T cells, or bulk PBMC T cells (not recorded which). The receptors come from a man between 18 and 35 years old in good health. CDR3s include the opening cysteine and the closing phenylalanine or tryptophan.

j_call v_call cdr3_aa
TRBJ2-3 TRBV24-1 CATSPTGGTDTQYF
TRBJ2-2 TRBV5-1 CASSFNSGTGPTGELFF
TRBJ2-3 TRBV7-2 CASSFHSGSIGTDTQYF
TRBJ2-1 TRBV27 CASSYLEASYNEQFF
TRBJ2-5 TRBV19 CASGLPGTQGETQYF
TRBJ2-1 TRBV20-1 CSAKGGGSRFF
TRBJ2-3 TRBV10-3 CAISEREVATDTQYF
TRBJ1-3 TRBV12-3/TRBV12-4 CASSLIPGGFSGNTIYF
TRBJ2-7 TRBV9 CASSTHPSGGEQYF
TRBJ2-5 TRBV9 CASSVVGSDVETQYF
TRBJ2-7 TRBV10-3 CASSGIQRKNYEQYF
TRBJ2-4 TRBV18 CASSPLAGQGVAKNIQYF
TRBJ2-5 TRBV15 CATSRDPDTQETQYF
TRBJ2-7 TRBV3-1 CASSQDRGVKYF
TRBJ1-3 TRBV11-2 CASSFISQGTGNTIYF
TRBJ2-1 TRBV6-5 CASSPRTSASLSYNEQFF
TRBJ2-5 TRBV5-6 CASSYGLAGAKYQETQYF
TRBJ2-5 TRBV15 CATSTVDSFETQYF
TRBJ2-1 TRBV6-2/TRBV6-3 CASQPGAPVTEQFF
TRBJ2-5 TRBV29-1 CSATIGTSAQYF
TRBJ2-3 TRBV3-1 CASSHYTSASTDTQYF
TRBJ2-1 TRBV6-5 CASRSTGGVHEQFF
TRBJ2-1 TRBV7-6 CASSLRTAGELPYNEQFF
TRBJ1-6 TRBV29-1 CSVELLRDNSPLHF
TRBJ1-2 TRBV20-1 CSATPGQGGNNYGYTF
TRBJ2-2 TRBV6-1 CASKGVVTGELFF
TRBJ2-7 TRBV5-5 CASSSVVSEQYF
TRBJ1-1 TRBV5-1 CASSPEGQGWSEAFF
TRBJ2-7 TRBV6-2/TRBV6-3 CASSLFGLVREQYF
TRBJ2-1 TRBV6-2/TRBV6-3 CASRSLAGVRNEQFF
TRBJ2-1 TRBV27 CASSPSSGLYNEQFF
TRBJ2-5 TRBV2 CASSEWMLAGFMETQYF
TRBJ2-1 TRBV7-8 CASSLVQGLSSYNEQFF
TRBJ2-5 TRBV5-1 CASSLEQGAMGETQYF
TRBJ1-1 TRBV12-3/TRBV12-4 CASSLRNEAFF
TRBJ2-2 TRBV12-3/TRBV12-4 CASSYLLAGVSTGELFF